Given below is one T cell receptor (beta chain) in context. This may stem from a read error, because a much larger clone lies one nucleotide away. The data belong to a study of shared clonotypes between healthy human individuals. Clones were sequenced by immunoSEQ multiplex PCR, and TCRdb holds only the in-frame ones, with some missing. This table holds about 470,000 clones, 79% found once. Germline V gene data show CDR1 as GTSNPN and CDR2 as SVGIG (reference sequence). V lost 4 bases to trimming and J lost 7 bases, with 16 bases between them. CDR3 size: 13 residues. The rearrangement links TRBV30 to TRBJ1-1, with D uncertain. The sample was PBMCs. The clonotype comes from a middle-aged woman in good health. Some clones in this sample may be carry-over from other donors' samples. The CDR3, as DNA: TGTGCCTGGACCAGGCAGAAGGACGGTGAAGCTTTCTTT. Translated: CAWTRQKDGEAFF.